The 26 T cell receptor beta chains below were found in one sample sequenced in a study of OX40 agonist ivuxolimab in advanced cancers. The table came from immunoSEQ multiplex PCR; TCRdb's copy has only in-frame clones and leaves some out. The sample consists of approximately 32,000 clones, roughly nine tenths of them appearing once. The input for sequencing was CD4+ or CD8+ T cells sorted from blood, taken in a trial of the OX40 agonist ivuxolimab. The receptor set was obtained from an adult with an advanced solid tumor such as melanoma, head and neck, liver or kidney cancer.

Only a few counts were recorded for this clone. This chain's CDR3 is CASSPNGGGNYGYTF. DNA for the CDR3: TGTGCCAGCTCACCAAATGGAGGGGGCAACTATGGCTACACCTTC. The chain carries TRBV18 and TRBJ1-2, with TRBD1 matching 7 bases. Germline lookup yields CDR1 KGHSH and CDR2 LQKENI. This CDR3 is 15 amino acids long. The V gene end was trimmed by 2 bases and the J gene end by 2 bases; junction bases not matched to a gene: 5.

The DNA of the CDR3 is TGTGCCAGCAGTTTGACCAGGGGTGCTGAAGCTTTCTTT. This sequence encodes CASSLTRGAEAFF. The V gene is TRBV6-5, the J gene TRBJ1-1; D possibly corresponds to TRBD1 (6 bases). This CDR3 comprises 13 residues. The ends were cut back, 4 bases at V and 6 bases at J, with 12 bases in the middle. Germline-derived CDR1 and CDR2 are MNHEY and SVGAGI.

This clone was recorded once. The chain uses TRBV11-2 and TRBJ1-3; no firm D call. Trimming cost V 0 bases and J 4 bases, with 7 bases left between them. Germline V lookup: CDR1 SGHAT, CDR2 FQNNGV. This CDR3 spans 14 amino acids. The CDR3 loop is CASSLEQTGNTIYF. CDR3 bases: TGTGCCAGCAGCTTAGAACAGACAGGAAACACCATATATTTT.

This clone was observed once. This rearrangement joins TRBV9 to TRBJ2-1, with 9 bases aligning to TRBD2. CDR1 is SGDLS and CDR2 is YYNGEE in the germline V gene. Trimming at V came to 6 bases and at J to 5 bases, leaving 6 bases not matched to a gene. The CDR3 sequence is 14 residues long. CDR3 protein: CASIRTSEHNEQFF. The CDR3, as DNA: TGTGCCAGCATCCGGACTAGCGAGCACAATGAGCAGTTCTTC.

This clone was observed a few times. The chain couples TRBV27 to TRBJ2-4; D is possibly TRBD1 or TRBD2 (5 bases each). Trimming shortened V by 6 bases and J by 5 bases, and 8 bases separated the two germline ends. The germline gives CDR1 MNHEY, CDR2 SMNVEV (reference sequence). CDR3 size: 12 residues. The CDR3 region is CASRTGQNIQYF. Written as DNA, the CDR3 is TGTGCCAGCAGGACGGGGCAAAACATTCAGTACTTC.

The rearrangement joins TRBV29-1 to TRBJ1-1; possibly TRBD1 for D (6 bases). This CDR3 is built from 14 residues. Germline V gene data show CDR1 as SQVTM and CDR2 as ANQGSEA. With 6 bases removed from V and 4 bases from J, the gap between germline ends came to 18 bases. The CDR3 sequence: CSVETPDSFTEAFF. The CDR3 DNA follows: TGCAGCGTAGAGACCCCGGACAGTTTCACTGAAGCTTTCTTT.

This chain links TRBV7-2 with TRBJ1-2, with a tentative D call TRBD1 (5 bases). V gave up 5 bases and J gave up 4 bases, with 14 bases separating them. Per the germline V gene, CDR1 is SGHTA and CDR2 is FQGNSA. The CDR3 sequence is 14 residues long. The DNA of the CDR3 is TGTGCCAGCAGCACTTACCGGGACGTCTATGGCTACACCTTC. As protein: CASSTYRDVYGYTF.

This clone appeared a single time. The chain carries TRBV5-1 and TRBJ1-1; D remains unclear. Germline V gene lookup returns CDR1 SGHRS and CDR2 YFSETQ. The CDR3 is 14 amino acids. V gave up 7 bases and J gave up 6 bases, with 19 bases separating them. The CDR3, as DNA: TGCGCCAGCTGTCGTACCGGGCTCCGCGCTGAAGCTTTCTTT. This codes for CASCRTGLRAEAFF.

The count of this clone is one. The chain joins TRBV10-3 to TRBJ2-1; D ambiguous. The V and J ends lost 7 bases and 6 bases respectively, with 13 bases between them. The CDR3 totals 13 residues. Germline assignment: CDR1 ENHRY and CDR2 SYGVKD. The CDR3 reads CAIMDGNSNEQFF. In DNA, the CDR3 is TGTGCCATCATGGATGGGAATAGCAATGAGCAGTTCTTC.

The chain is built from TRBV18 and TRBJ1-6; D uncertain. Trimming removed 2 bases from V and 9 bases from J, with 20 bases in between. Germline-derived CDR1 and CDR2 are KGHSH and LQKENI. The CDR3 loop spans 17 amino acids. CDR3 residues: CASSPGRWATVSSPLHF. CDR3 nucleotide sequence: TGTGCCAGCTCACCAGGTCGCTGGGCCACAGTCAGTTCACCCCTCCACTTT.

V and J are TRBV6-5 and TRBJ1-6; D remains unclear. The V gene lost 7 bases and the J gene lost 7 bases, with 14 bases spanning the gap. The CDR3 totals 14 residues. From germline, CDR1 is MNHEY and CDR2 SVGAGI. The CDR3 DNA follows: TGTGCCAGCAAGAAAGGATCGGAAAATTCACCCCTCCACTTT. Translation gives CASKKGSENSPLHF.

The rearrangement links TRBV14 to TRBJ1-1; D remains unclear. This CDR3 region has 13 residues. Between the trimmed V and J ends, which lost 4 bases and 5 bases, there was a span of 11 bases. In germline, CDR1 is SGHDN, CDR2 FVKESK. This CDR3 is CASSPHGWTEAFF. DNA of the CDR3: TGTGCCAGCAGCCCCCACGGTTGGACTGAAGCTTTCTTT.

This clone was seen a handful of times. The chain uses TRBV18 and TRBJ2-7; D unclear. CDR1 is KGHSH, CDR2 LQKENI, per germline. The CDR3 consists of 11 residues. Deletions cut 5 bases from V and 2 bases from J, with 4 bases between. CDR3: CASSFTYEQYF. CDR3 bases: TGTGCCAGCTCATTTACCTACGAGCAGTACTTC.

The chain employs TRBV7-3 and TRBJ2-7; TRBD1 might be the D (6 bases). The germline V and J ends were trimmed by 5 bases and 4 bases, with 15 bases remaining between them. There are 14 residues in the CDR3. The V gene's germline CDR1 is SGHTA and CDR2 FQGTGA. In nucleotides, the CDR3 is TGTGCCAGCAGCCTGACTTCAGGGGAATACGAGCAGTACTTC. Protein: CASSLTSGEYEQYF.

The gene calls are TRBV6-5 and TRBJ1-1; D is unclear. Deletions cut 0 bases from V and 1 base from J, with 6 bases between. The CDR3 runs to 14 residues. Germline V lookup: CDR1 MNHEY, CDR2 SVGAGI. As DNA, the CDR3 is TGTGCCAGCAGTTACTCGGGCGGGAACACTGAAGCTTTCTTT. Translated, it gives CASSYSGGNTEAFF.

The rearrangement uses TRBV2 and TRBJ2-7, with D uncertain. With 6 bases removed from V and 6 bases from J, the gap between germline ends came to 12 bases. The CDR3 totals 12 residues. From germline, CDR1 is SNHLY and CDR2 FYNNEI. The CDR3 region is CASRAYPGEQYF. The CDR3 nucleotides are TGTGCCAGCAGGGCCTACCCGGGCGAGCAGTACTTC.

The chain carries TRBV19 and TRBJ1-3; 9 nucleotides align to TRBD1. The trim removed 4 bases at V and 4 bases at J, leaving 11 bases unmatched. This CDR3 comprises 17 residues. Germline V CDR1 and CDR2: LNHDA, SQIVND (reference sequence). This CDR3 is CASSTTTGGTTGNTIYF. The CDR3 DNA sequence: TGTGCCAGTAGTACTACTACAGGGGGCACAACCGGAAACACCATATATTTT.

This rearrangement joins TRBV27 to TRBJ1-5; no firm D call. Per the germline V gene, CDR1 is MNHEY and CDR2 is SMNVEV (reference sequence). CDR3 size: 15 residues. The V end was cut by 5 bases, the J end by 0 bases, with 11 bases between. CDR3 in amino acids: CASSLRVDSNQPQHF. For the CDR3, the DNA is TGTGCCAGCAGTCTAAGGGTCGATAGCAATCAGCCCCAGCATTTT.

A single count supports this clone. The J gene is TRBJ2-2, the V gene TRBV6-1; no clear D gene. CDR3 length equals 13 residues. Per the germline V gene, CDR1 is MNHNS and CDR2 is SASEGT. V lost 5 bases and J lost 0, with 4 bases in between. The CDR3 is CASSTSNTGELFF. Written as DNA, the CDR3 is TGTGCCAGCAGTACCTCGAACACCGGGGAGCTGTTTTTT.

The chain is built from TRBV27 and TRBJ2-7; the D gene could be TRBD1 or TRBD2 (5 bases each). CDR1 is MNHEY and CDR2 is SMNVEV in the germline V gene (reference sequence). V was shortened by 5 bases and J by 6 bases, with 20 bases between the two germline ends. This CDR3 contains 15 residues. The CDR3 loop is CASSPRDGYRGEQYF. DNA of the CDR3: TGTGCCAGCAGTCCCCGGGACGGTTATAGAGGCGAGCAGTACTTC.

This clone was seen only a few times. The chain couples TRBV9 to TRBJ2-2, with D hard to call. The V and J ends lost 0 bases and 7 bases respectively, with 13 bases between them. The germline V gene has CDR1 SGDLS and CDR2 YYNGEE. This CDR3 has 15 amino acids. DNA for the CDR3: TGTGCCAGCAGCGTAGGGGCGGCTGACGGCGGGGAGCTGTTTTTT. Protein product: CASSVGAADGGELFF.

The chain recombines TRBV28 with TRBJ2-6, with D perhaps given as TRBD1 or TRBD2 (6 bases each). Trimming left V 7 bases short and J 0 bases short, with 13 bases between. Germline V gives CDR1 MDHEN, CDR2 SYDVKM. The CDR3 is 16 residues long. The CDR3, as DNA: TGTGCCAGCAAGTGGGGGGCTGGCTCTGGGGCCAACGTCCTGACTTTC. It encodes CASKWGAGSGANVLTF.

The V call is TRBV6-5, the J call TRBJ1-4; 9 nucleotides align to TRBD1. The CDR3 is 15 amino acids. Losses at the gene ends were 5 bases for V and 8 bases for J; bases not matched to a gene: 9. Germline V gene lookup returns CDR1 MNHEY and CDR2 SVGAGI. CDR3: CASSLNRDRDEKLFF. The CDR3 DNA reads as TGTGCCAGCAGTCTAAACCGGGACAGGGACGAAAAACTGTTTTTT.

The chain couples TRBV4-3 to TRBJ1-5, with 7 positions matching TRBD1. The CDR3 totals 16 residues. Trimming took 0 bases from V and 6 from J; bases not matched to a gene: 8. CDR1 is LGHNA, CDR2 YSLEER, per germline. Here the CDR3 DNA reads TGCGCCAGCAGCCAAGATTTCGGACAGGTCGTTCAGCCCCAGCATTTT. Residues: CASSQDFGQVVQPQHF.

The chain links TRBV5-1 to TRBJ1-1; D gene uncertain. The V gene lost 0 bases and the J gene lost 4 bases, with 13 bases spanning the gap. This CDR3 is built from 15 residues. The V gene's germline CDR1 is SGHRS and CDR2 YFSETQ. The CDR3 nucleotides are TGCGCCAGCAGCTTGGTAATCGCGGCTGGCACTGAAGCTTTCTTT. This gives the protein CASSLVIAAGTEAFF.

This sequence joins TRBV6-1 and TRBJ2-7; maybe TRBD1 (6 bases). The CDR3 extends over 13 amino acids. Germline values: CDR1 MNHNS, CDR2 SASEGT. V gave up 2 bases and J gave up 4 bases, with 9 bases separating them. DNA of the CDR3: TGTGCCAGCAGTGAACGGACAGATTACGAGCAGTACTTC. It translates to CASSERTDYEQYF.